The clone carrying this TCR beta chain has more than one count but fewer than ten. This specimen belongs to a study of response to subunit inactivated influenza vaccine. TCRdb reprocessed the RT-PCR reads with MiXCR, giving one entry per CDR3 protein. Of about 570,000 distinct CDR3 sequences in the sample, 10% to 12% were seen once. The germline V gene encodes CDR1 SGHDT and CDR2 YYEEEE. The CDR3 totals 13 residues. Trimming pared 0 bases from V and 10 bases from J, leaving 11 bases between. These data were likewise used in another study, on T cells expressing NK-cell markers. Turning to that study: The cDNA for TCR beta came from 5'RACE template switching with UMIs. Investigators obtained TCR beta repertoires from sorted CD3+CD56+NKG2C+, CD3+CD56+NKG2C- and CD3+CD56-NKG2C+ T cells. One of the eight sequenced donors was seronegative, whereas the other seven were HCMV-seropositive. Top CD8+ clonotypes included the dominant CD3+CD56+NKG2C+ clonotypes in six donors. In a few donors, dominant clonotypes made up roughly 25-60.1% of CD3+CD56-NKG2C+ cells.

This sequence joins TRBV5-6 and TRBJ2-1; D is unresolved. The specimen comprised PBMCs from blood, sampled on the day of vaccination. This receptor was identified in a man aged 50-60 years who received an inactivated influenza vaccine. CDR3 region: CASSLATPGEQFF. The CDR3 DNA reads as TGTGCCAGCAGCTTGGCAACCCCCGGGGAGCAGTTCTTC.